The rows below give T cell receptor beta chains drawn from one sample of a study of T cells in Graves' hyperthyroidism and ophthalmopathy. TCRdb recomputed calls from the multiplex PCR reads with MiXCR, one row per CDR3 protein. The sample holds approximately 700,000 distinct CDR3 sequences; about 45% are singletons and the top ten take roughly 6.5%. The sequenced sample consisted of peripheral blood or thyroid tissue (not recorded which). These receptors all stem from an adult man with Graves' disease, either hyperthyroidism or ophthalmopathy (not recorded which). CDR3s include the opening cysteine and the closing phenylalanine or tryptophan. Fields, in order: CDR3 length, V gene, CDR3 protein.

len: 13
v_gene: TRBV5-1
CDR3aa: CASSGGNGQPQHF

len: 15
v_gene: TRBV5-1
CDR3aa: CASSLAPDSDSPLHF

len: 11
v_gene: TRBV2
CDR3aa: CASIDIREAFF

len: 17
v_gene: TRBV9
CDR3aa: CASSVYSGGAGANVLTF

len: 14
v_gene: TRBV7-8
CDR3aa: CASSLARGAYEQYF

len: 17
v_gene: TRBV20-1
CDR3aa: CSARDPGLAGGTYEQYF

len: 17
v_gene: TRBV19
CDR3aa: CASSLGTGTVGLYEQYF

len: 14
v_gene: TRBV2
CDR3aa: CASGGQGQGNTIYF

len: 12
v_gene: TRBV10-3
CDR3aa: CASSERAYEQYF

len: 15
v_gene: TRBV25-1
CDR3aa: CASSDSGLSGSPLHF

len: 12
v_gene: TRBV11-2
CDR3aa: CASSLGSDAYTF

len: 14
v_gene: TRBV14
CDR3aa: CASSQSQGRSPLHF

len: 13
v_gene: TRBV24-1
CDR3aa: CATSDQLNTEAFF

len: 14
v_gene: TRBV7-9
CDR3aa: CASSSQGADTEAFF

len: 12
v_gene: TRBV5-1
CDR3aa: CASGTGEAEQYF

len: 12
v_gene: TRBV29-1
CDR3aa: CSVGQGSQPQHF

len: 15
v_gene: TRBV7-9
CDR3aa: CASSYPGQGSGELFF

len: 13
v_gene: TRBV2
CDR3aa: CASREELGTEAFF

len: 14
v_gene: TRBV2
CDR3aa: CASSFRGGLYEQYF

len: 13
v_gene: TRBV20-1
CDR3aa: CSASRDSNSPLHF

len: 15
v_gene: TRBV2
CDR3aa: CASSEDPGLAETQYF

len: 15
v_gene: TRBV10-2
CDR3aa: CASSESGQYNSPLHF

len: 13
v_gene: TRBV25-1
CDR3aa: CASLDSSSYGYTF

len: 14
v_gene: TRBV11-2
CDR3aa: CASSVGLTGGEQYF

len: 12
v_gene: TRBV12-3/TRBV12-4
CDR3aa: CASSLTRVGYTF

len: 16
v_gene: TRBV7-9
CDR3aa: CASSWNLRDGNSPLHF

len: 11
v_gene: TRBV24-1
CDR3aa: CATQRDRGYTF

len: 14
v_gene: TRBV7-9
CDR3aa: CASSTPGRDTEAFF

len: 17
v_gene: TRBV19
CDR3aa: CASSIDEGTAYNQPQHF

len: 14
v_gene: TRBV6-1
CDR3aa: CASSNTGQNYGYTF

len: 14
v_gene: TRBV7-8
CDR3aa: CASSLDPFGGEQYF

len: 15
v_gene: TRBV20-1
CDR3aa: CSASESSGRQETQYF

len: 13
v_gene: TRBV6-1
CDR3aa: CASGRSGITEAFF

len: 17
v_gene: TRBV9
CDR3aa: CASSVVGQGANTGELFF

len: 12
v_gene: TRBV5-1
CDR3aa: CASSLGSPEAFF

len: 14
v_gene: TRBV29-1
CDR3aa: CSVDRTNTGETQYF

len: 15
v_gene: TRBV7-3
CDR3aa: CASSLSSGGPETQYF

len: 14
v_gene: TRBV20-1
CDR3aa: CSARASHGDEKLFF

len: 15
v_gene: TRBV2
CDR3aa: CASSVHNTGNQPQHF

len: 13
v_gene: TRBV14
CDR3aa: CASSPQPTEKLFF

len: 11
v_gene: TRBV29-1
CDR3aa: CSVEGPYEQYF

len: 18
v_gene: TRBV5-1
CDR3aa: CASSTTSGTAFMNTEAFF

len: 14
v_gene: TRBV10-3
CDR3aa: CASSEDRGTNEQFF

len: 16
v_gene: TRBV6-5
CDR3aa: CASSYGREPNTGELFF

len: 20
v_gene: TRBV2
CDR3aa: CASSDILFLGTGVGNSPLHF

len: 15
v_gene: TRBV2
CDR3aa: CASSQAGQGSEKLFF

len: 18
v_gene: TRBV6-2/TRBV6-3
CDR3aa: CASSYSVIARPNSDGYTF

len: 15
v_gene: TRBV10-3
CDR3aa: CASTKRDQGGYEQYF